This TCR beta chain derives from a study of CXCR3-negative and CXCR3-positive naive CD8 T cells. Study-wide results and limits: In both naive subsets diversity was comparably high, whereas memory CD8+ cells showed much lower diversity. Naive CXCR3-negative and CXCR3-positive cells had similar TRBV-TRBJ usage; memory differed.

Each CD8+ T cell subset was sorted in triplicate, approximately 270,000 cells each. This clonotype is classed as medium-sized by frequency. Its cognate antigen is unknown. Researchers prepared the TRB cDNA libraries using 5' RACE with UMI labels. TCRdb reprocessed the 5' RACE reads, keeping one entry per CDR3 protein, no DNA. This sample's table reports nearly 45,000 distinct CDR3 sequences. CDR1 is LNHDA and CDR2 is SQIVND in the germline V gene (reference sequence). The length of the CDR3 is 16 residues. The receptor comes from a human donor in good health. Some clones in this sample may be carry-over from other donors' samples. Sample: memory CD8+ T cells from blood. The rearrangement links TRBV19 to TRBJ2-1. Here the CDR3 reads CASTLDRQNSYNEQFF.